One and the same sample provided the 16 T cell receptor beta chains below, sequenced in a study of T cells in Graves' hyperthyroidism and ophthalmopathy. Authors of the study amplified TCR beta CDR3 regions from RNA transcripts. Initially, a first-round RT-PCR of the TCR CDR3 employed the HTBI primer set. Each CDR3 protein is one row after TCRdb ran MiXCR on the multiplex PCR reads. The sample lists about 250,000 distinct CDR3 sequences, 20% to 25% occurring once. Sequenced input: blood. The receptors come from a man under 40 with Graves' ophthalmopathy.

This clonotype has a count of ten or more. The chain has TRBV9 and TRBJ1-2; 8 bases are shared with TRBD1. V shed 2 bases and J 3 bases; nucleotides not matched to a gene: 0. This CDR3 spans 13 amino acids. Germline V gene lookup returns CDR1 SGDLS and CDR2 YYNGEE. CDR3 in DNA: TGTGCCAGCAGCGTGGACAGGGACTATGGCTACACCTTC. It is translated as CASSVDRDYGYTF.

V usage is TRBV6-5 and J usage is TRBJ2-5, with D possibly matching TRBD1 (7 bases). Trimming took off 7 bases at V and 5 bases at J, with 23 bases between the two ends. The CDR3 loop spans 16 amino acids. Germline V gene data show CDR1 as MNHEY and CDR2 as SVGAGI. For the CDR3, the DNA is TGTGCCAGCAATTCCCTCAGGGGGAGGCCGTCCGAGACCCAGTACTTC. Translation: CASNSLRGRPSETQYF.

This clonotype was counted a few times. The chain recombines TRBV28 with TRBJ2-7, with TRBD1 identical over 11 bases. Germline V CDR1 and CDR2: MDHEN, SYDVKM. Unmatched junction bases numbered 4, after V lost 4 bases and J lost 5 bases. The CDR3 runs to 14 residues. Written as DNA, the CDR3 is TGTGCCAGCAGTTCCGGACAGGGGGCAGACGAGCAGTACTTC. Its protein product is CASSSGQGADEQYF.

The chain links TRBV6-1 to TRBJ2-1; 11 bases are a match to TRBD2. Germline lookup yields CDR1 MNHNS and CDR2 SASEGT. J lost 8 bases, V lost 7 bases, and 10 bases had no gene match. The length of the CDR3 is 15 residues. The CDR3 protein is CASIVAGGRWDEQFF. CDR3 DNA: TGTGCCAGCATTGTAGCGGGAGGGAGATGGGATGAGCAGTTCTTC.

This clonotype was seen only once. This sequence joins TRBV11-3 and TRBJ2-7; tentatively, D is TRBD2 (5 bases). From germline, CDR1 is SGHNT and CDR2 YENEEA. Trimming cost V 5 bases and J 1 base, with 21 bases left between them. The CDR3 extends over 17 amino acids. The CDR3 DNA reads as TGTGCCAGCAGCCAAGATGGGGTGGGAGAGCCGTCCTACGAGCAGTACTTC. It encodes CASSQDGVGEPSYEQYF.

In its sample, this clonotype was seen many times. The chain employs TRBV3-1 and TRBJ2-7; 13 nucleotides line up with TRBD2. V shed 1 base, J shed 6 bases, and the junction held 6 bases outside the gene matches. The CDR3 runs 16 residues. Germline CDR1 is LGHDT and CDR2 is YNNKEL (reference sequence). CDR3 sequence: CASSQGGTSGKLEQYF. As DNA, the CDR3 is TGTGCCAGCAGCCAAGGGGGGACTAGCGGGAAGCTCGAGCAGTACTTC.

This rearrangement joins TRBV7-3 to TRBJ2-1; D is uncertain. V was trimmed by 2 bases and J by 6 bases, leaving 14 bases between them. Looked up from germline, CDR1 is SGHTA and CDR2 is FQGTGA. This CDR3 has 15 amino acids. Here the CDR3 DNA reads TGTGCCAGCAGCTTAGGGGTTGGCTACACCAATGAGCAGTTCTTC. Encoded protein: CASSLGVGYTNEQFF.

This clonotype appeared a few times. This chain joins TRBV28 and TRBJ1-1; D not resolved. Trimming took off 6 bases at V and 6 bases at J, with 17 bases between the two ends. The length of the CDR3 is 14 residues. CDR1 is MDHEN and CDR2 is SYDVKM in the germline V gene. CDR3 residues: CASSWWTGSAEAFF. CDR3 bases: TGTGCCAGCAGCTGGTGGACGGGGTCCGCTGAAGCTTTCTTT.

This sequence joins TRBV5-1 and TRBJ2-3; D not certain. The CDR3 has 17 amino acids. Looked up from germline, CDR1 is SGHRS and CDR2 is YFSETQ. V dropped 0 bases and J dropped 5 bases, with 19 bases sitting between them. The CDR3 sequence: CASSLAGTPGEGDTQYF. The DNA for the CDR3 is TGCGCCAGCAGCTTGGCCGGAACCCCCGGAGAAGGAGATACGCAGTATTTT.

This clonotype was seen only a few times. The rearrangement uses TRBV5-4 and TRBJ2-2; D is unresolved. The germline gives CDR1 SGHNT, CDR2 YYREEE (reference sequence). This CDR3 contains 15 residues. V gave up 3 bases and J gave up 0 bases, with 9 bases separating them. CDR3 bases: TGTGCCAGCAGCTCGGACGTATCGAACACCGGGGAGCTGTTTTTT. Translation: CASSSDVSNTGELFF.

This clonotype was counted only a few times. The chain couples TRBV6-5 to TRBJ2-5; tentatively, D is TRBD2 (6 bases). The CDR3 extends over 19 amino acids. Per the germline V gene, CDR1 is MNHEY and CDR2 is SVGAGI. Trimming shortened V by 2 bases and J by 4 bases, and 26 bases separated the two germline ends. The CDR3 region has the DNA TGTGCCAGCAGTTACCGTTCGCCCCTGGGGGGAATTCGAAGAGAGACCCAGTACTTC. This translates into CASSYRSPLGGIRRETQYF.

This clonotype was picked up a small number of times. This chain joins TRBV19 and TRBJ2-2; 8 bases map to TRBD1. J was trimmed by 8 bases and V by 7 bases; bases with no gene match: 15. The CDR3 spans 16 residues. CDR1 is LNHDA and CDR2 is SQIVND in the germline V gene (reference sequence). CDR3: CASTPKTGVYVGELFF. CDR3 in DNA: TGTGCCAGTACCCCGAAGACAGGGGTGTATGTAGGGGAGCTGTTTTTT.

This clonotype was seen only a few times. The chain is built from TRBV5-1 and TRBJ1-1; D is uncertain. Trimming shortened V by 1 base and J by 3 bases, and 7 bases separated the two germline ends. This CDR3 contains 13 residues. Germline V gene lookup returns CDR1 SGHRS and CDR2 YFSETQ. CDR3 region: CASSLYPDTEAFF. The CDR3 DNA reads as TGCGCCAGCAGCTTGTACCCTGACACTGAAGCTTTCTTT. The whole variable domain, filled in from reference TRBV5-1 and TRBJ1-1, reads KAGVTQTPRYLIKTRGQQVTLSCSPISGHRSVSWYQQTPGQGLQFLFEYFSETQRNKGNFPGRFSGRQFSNSRSEMNVSTLELGDSALYLCASSLYPDTEAFFGQGTRLTVV.

Many counts were recorded for this clonotype. J is TRBJ1-1 and V is TRBV18, with D tentatively TRBD1 (6 bases). Trimming removed 6 bases at V and 3 bases at J, with 14 bases between. Germline CDR1 and CDR2: KGHSH and LQKENI. This CDR3 region has 14 residues. CDR3 nucleotide sequence: TGTGCCAGCTCCCTAGGGCCAGGGGACACTGAAGCTTTCTTT. It codes for CASSLGPGDTEAFF.

The chain recombines TRBV12-3 or TRBV12-4 with TRBJ1-2, with 11 bases aligning to TRBD1. The CDR3 is made up of 16 amino acids. J lost 2 bases, V lost 5 bases, and 7 bases had no gene match. The CDR3 nucleotides read TGTGCCAGCAGTCGAACCGGGACAGGGGGGAACTATGGCTACACCTTC. This sequence encodes CASSRTGTGGNYGYTF.

The chain combines TRBV5-6 with TRBJ2-1; unclear D gene. The length of the CDR3 is 15 residues. Germline-derived CDR1 and CDR2 are SGHDT and YYEEEE. Trimming took off 2 bases at V and 8 bases at J, with 17 bases between the two ends. CDR3 protein: CASSFGPPTTHEQFF. Written as DNA, the CDR3 is TGTGCCAGCAGCTTCGGCCCGCCCACCACCCATGAGCAGTTCTTC.